This T cell receptor beta chain comes out of a study of shared clonotypes between healthy human individuals. Whole-study findings and limits: The authors expected sequencing depth to affect clonotype sharing among donors. The small donor group covered limited genetic and exposure diversity.

As for this clone: Its cognate antigen is unknown.

Only Caucasian adults living in Nashville, Tennessee made up the donor group. The CDR3 runs 14 residues. CDR1 is SGDLS and CDR2 is YYNGEE in the germline V gene. Trimming pared 3 bases from V and 6 bases from J, leaving 12 bases between. Method: immunoSEQ multiplex PCR; TCRdb's copy keeps in-frame clones and lacks some. The table includes approximately 1,500,000 clones, roughly 96% detected once. Input material: naive CD4+ T cells sorted from blood. The subset: CD45RA+ positively selected. The clonotype originates from a man aged 25 to 40 in good health. The chain is built from TRBV9 and TRBJ2-2, with D unresolved. CDR3 protein: CASSANRLSGELFF. DNA for the CDR3: TGTGCCAGCAGCGCCAATCGGTTGTCCGGGGAGCTGTTTTTT.